A single sample gave rise to the 21 T cell receptor beta chains below, sequenced in a study of cytomegalovirus exposure and HLA in healthy donors. The PCR had 60 Vbeta and 13 Jbeta primers. Sequencing used immunoSEQ multiplex PCR; TCRdb keeps in-frame clones, though not all of them. The top ten clones hold under 20% of a sample with 95,000 to 100,000 clones, approximately 76% of them seen once. Material for sequencing was PBMCs. All receptors derive from an older woman in good health and CMV-seropositive.

The chain carries TRBV28 and TRBJ1-2; no definite D call. The CDR3 covers 16 residues. V gave up 1 base and J gave up 4 bases, with 16 bases separating them. CDR1 and CDR2 from the germline V gene are MDHEN and SYDVKM. The CDR3 coding sequence is TGTGCCAGCAGTTTATCGGCGGGGAGGGAGACCTATGGCTACACCTTC. Its protein is CASSLSAGRETYGYTF.

The rearrangement links TRBV7-8 to TRBJ2-7; 9 nucleotides agree with TRBD2. With V trimmed by 4 bases and J by 0 bases, 4 bases remained unmatched. The germline V gene has CDR1 SGHVS and CDR2 FQNEAQ. CDR3 length equals 15 residues. Written as DNA, the CDR3 is TGTGCCAGCAGCTCTAGCGGGGCGGTCTCCTACGAGCAGTACTTC. Protein: CASSSSGAVSYEQYF.

The chain has TRBV12-5 and TRBJ2-5; 9 bases are shared with TRBD2. The length of the CDR3 is 15 residues. Germline V gene sequence: CDR1 LGHNT, CDR2 FRNRAP. V shed 5 bases and J 2 bases; nucleotides not matched to a gene: 6. In nucleotides, the CDR3 is TGTGCTAGTGGTCCCGGACTAGCGCCACAAGAGACCCAGTACTTC. Translated: CASGPGLAPQETQYF.

The chain recombines TRBV7-9 with TRBJ1-2, with D possibly TRBD1 on 6 matching bases. The CDR3 is 15 residues long. The germline CDR1 and CDR2 sequences are SEHNR and FQNEAQ (reference sequence). Trimming cost V 5 bases and J 4 bases, with 17 bases left between them. The CDR3 loop reads CASSPSGGPGYGYTF. DNA for the CDR3: TGTGCCAGCAGCCCCTCCGGGGGGCCTGGCTATGGCTACACCTTC.

V and J are TRBV5-1 and TRBJ1-4; 9 positions match TRBD1. CDR1 and CDR2 (germline): SGHRS, YFSETQ. CDR3 length equals 15 residues. V lost 5 bases, J lost 4 bases, and 6 bases stayed unmatched. This CDR3 reads CASRAGQGINEKLFF. The CDR3 bases are TGCGCCAGCAGGGCGGGACAGGGCATTAATGAAAAACTGTTTTTT.

The chain is built from TRBV7-9 and TRBJ2-1; 10 bases agree with TRBD1. CDR1 is SEHNR and CDR2 is FQNEAQ in the germline V gene (reference sequence). The junction had 9 bases not matched to a gene; V was cut back by 7 bases and J by 12 bases. The CDR3 sequence is 13 residues long. CDR3 sequence reads: CASMGDRGSAQFF. DNA for the CDR3: TGTGCCAGCATGGGGGACAGGGGTTCGGCGCAGTTCTTC. The whole variable domain, remainder taken from reference TRBV7-9 and TRBJ2-1, is DTGVSQNPRHKITKRGQNVTFRCDPISEHNRLYWYRQTLGQGPEFLTYFQNEAQLEKSRLLSDRFSAERPKGSFSTLEIQRTEQGDSAMYLCASMGDRGSAQFFGPGTRLTVL.

The chain recombines TRBV6-1 with TRBJ1-6, with TRBD1 matching over 12 bases. With 4 bases clipped from V and 8 bases from J, the junction kept 3 bases outside the gene matches. Looked up from germline, CDR1 is MNHNS and CDR2 is SASEGT. The CDR3 runs to 15 residues. The CDR3 here is CASSGRDRGHSPLHF. CDR3 coding DNA: TGTGCCAGCAGTGGGCGGGACAGGGGGCATTCACCCCTCCACTTT.

V gene TRBV5-1 combines with J gene TRBJ2-3; D is unclear. In germline, CDR1 is SGHRS, CDR2 YFSETQ. The V gene lost 6 bases and the J gene lost 1 base, with 18 bases spanning the gap. The CDR3 has 16 amino acids. CDR3 sequence: CASTPAIIRGTDTQYF. In nucleotides, the CDR3 is TGCGCCAGCACCCCAGCAATAATTCGGGGCACAGATACGCAGTATTTT.

The V call is TRBV5-1, the J call TRBJ1-5; possible D gene TRBD1, 6 bases. V lost 0 bases, J lost 6 bases, and 10 bases lay in between. CDR3 size: 14 residues. Germline values: CDR1 SGHRS, CDR2 YFSETQ. This CDR3 is CASSLARGAQPQHF. The CDR3 DNA reads TGCGCCAGCAGCTTGGCCAGGGGAGCTCAGCCCCAGCATTTT.

This chain uses TRBV7-3 with TRBJ1-2; D is possibly TRBD1 (6 bases). Trimming pared 3 bases from V and 3 bases from J, leaving 17 bases between. The germline V gene encodes CDR1 SGHTA and CDR2 FQGTGA. CDR3 length: 16 amino acids. This chain's CDR3 is CASSLSGQTTDYGYTF. DNA for the CDR3: TGTGCCAGCAGCTTGTCAGGACAGACGACCGACTATGGCTACACCTTC.

V and J are TRBV2 and TRBJ2-6; D possibly corresponds to TRBD1 (5 bases). The length of the CDR3 is 14 residues. Between the trimmed V and J ends, which lost 7 bases and 2 bases, there was a span of 9 bases. CDR1 and CDR2 from the germline V gene are SNHLY and FYNNEI. The CDR3 nucleotides are TGTGCCAGCAAAGCGACAGCTGGGGCCAACGTCCTGACTTTC. Its protein is CASKATAGANVLTF.

The chain recombines TRBV2 with TRBJ1-1, with 11 positions matching TRBD1. In germline, CDR1 is SNHLY, CDR2 FYNNEI. This CDR3 spans 13 amino acids. The V and J ends lost 6 bases and 4 bases, in that order; junction bases with no gene match: 1. The CDR3: CASSGQGATEAFF. The CDR3 region has the DNA TGTGCCAGCAGCGGACAGGGGGCCACTGAAGCTTTCTTT. The full variable domain, rest sourced from reference TRBV2 and TRBJ1-1, is EPEVTQTPSHQVTQMGQEVILRCVPISNHLYFYWYRQILGQKVEFLVSFYNNEISEKSEIFDDQFSVERPDGSNFTLKIRSTKLEDSAMYFCASSGQGATEAFFGQGTRLTVV.

V gene TRBV6-4 combines with J gene TRBJ1-2; D is unclear. The V end was cut by 8 bases, the J end by 7 bases, with 14 bases between. From germline, CDR1 is MRHNA and CDR2 SNTAGT. The length of the CDR3 is 12 residues. Here the CDR3 reads CASRGGSGGYTF. The CDR3, as DNA: TGTGCCAGCCGGGGAGGGTCGGGTGGCTACACCTTC.

This clone has just a few counts. The chain is built from TRBV2 and TRBJ1-1; tentatively, D is TRBD1 (5 bases). Looked up from germline, CDR1 is SNHLY and CDR2 is FYNNEI. This CDR3 region has 14 residues. The V end lost 5 bases, the J end lost 5 bases, and 15 bases lay between the germline ends. CDR3 coding DNA: TGTGCCAGCAGTACCGGGGGTCCTGATACTGAAGCTTTCTTT. This encodes CASSTGGPDTEAFF.

The table lists this clone with a count of one. This chain joins TRBV11-2 and TRBJ1-3; D gene unclear. The V and J ends lost 4 bases and 0 bases respectively, with 10 bases between them. Germline-derived CDR1 and CDR2 are SGHAT and FQNNGV. The CDR3 spans 15 residues. The CDR3 protein is CASSSGLISGNTIYF. The CDR3 DNA sequence: TGTGCCAGCAGCTCAGGACTGATCTCTGGAAACACCATATATTTT.

V usage is TRBV27 and J usage is TRBJ1-1; unclear D gene. Between the trimmed V and J ends, which lost 8 bases and 1 base, there was a span of 11 bases. The CDR3 has 13 amino acids. Germline lookup yields CDR1 MNHEY and CDR2 SMNVEV (reference sequence). The CDR3 region is CASQFNRNTEAFF. The CDR3 bases are TGTGCCAGCCAATTCAACAGGAACACTGAAGCTTTCTTT.

This chain joins TRBV14 and TRBJ2-1; tentative D call: TRBD2 (5 bases). The CDR3 loop spans 13 amino acids. Per the germline V gene, CDR1 is SGHDN and CDR2 is FVKESK. The V and J ends lost 4 bases and 9 bases respectively, with 13 bases between them. CDR3 amino acids: CASSLRRASEQFF. Written as DNA, the CDR3 is TGTGCCAGCAGCCTGAGGCGGGCAAGTGAGCAGTTCTTC.

This chain uses TRBV2 with TRBJ2-7, with a tentative D call TRBD2 (7 bases). CDR3 length: 17 residues. Germline values: CDR1 SNHLY, CDR2 FYNNEI. With 4 bases removed from V and 0 bases from J, the gap between germline ends came to 19 bases. The CDR3 sequence: CASSGSSGGGYSYEQYF. In DNA form, the CDR3 reads TGTGCCAGCAGTGGGTCTAGCGGAGGGGGTTACTCCTACGAGCAGTACTTC.

This clone has a handful of counts. The V call is TRBV6-1, the J call TRBJ1-1; maybe TRBD1 (6 bases). The V and J ends lost 7 bases and 4 bases respectively, with 16 bases between them. The CDR3 loop spans 14 amino acids. The germline V gene encodes CDR1 MNHNS and CDR2 SASEGT. CDR3 sequence reads: CASKEDSYSTEAFF. CDR3 nucleotide sequence: TGTGCCAGCAAAGAGGACAGTTACTCCACTGAAGCTTTCTTT.

This clone has only one observation. The genes are TRBV6-1 and TRBJ2-7; 11 bases line up with TRBD2. CDR1 MNHNS and CDR2 SASEGT come from the germline V gene. This CDR3 spans 17 amino acids. V shed 0 bases and J 4 bases; nucleotides not matched to a gene: 8. Here the CDR3 DNA reads TGTGCCAGCAGTGAAGCTAGCGGGAGGGCCATTAAATACGAGCAGTACTTC. Its protein is CASSEASGRAIKYEQYF.

J is TRBJ1-1 and V is TRBV30; D ambiguous. The CDR3 has 13 residues. Trimming took 0 bases from V and 1 from J, leaving 6 bases between them. The V gene's germline CDR1 is GTSNPN and CDR2 SVGIG (reference sequence). In DNA, the CDR3 is TGTGCCTGGAGTGTGGCTGGGAACACTGAAGCTTTCTTT. It is translated as CAWSVAGNTEAFF.